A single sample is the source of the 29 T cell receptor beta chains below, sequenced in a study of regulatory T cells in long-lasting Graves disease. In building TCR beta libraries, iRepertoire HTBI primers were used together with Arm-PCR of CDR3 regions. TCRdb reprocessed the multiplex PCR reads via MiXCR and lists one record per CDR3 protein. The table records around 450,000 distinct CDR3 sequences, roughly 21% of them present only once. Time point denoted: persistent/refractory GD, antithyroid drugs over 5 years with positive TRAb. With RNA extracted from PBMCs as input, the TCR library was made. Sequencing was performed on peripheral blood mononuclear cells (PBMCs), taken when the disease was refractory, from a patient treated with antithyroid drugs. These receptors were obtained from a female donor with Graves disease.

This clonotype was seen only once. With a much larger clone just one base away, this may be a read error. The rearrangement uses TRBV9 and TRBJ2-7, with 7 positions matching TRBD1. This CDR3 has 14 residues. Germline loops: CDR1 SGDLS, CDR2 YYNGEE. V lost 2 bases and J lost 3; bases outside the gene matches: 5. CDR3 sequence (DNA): TGTGCCAGCAGCGTGGGAACAGGGGTCTACGAGCAGTACTTC. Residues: CASSVGTGVYEQYF.

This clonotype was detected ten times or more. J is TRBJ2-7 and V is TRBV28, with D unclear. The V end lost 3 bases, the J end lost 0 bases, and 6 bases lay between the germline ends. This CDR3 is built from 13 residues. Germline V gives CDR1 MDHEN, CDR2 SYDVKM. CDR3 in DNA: TGTGCCAGCAGTTTTTCCAGCTCCTACGAGCAGTACTTC. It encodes CASSFSSSYEQYF.

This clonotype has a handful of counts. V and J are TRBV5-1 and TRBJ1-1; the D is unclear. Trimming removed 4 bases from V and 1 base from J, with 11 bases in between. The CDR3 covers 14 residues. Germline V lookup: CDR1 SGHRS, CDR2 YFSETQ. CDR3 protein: CASSPLPGNTEAFF. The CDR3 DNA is TGCGCCAGCAGCCCCCTCCCGGGGAACACTGAAGCTTTCTTT.

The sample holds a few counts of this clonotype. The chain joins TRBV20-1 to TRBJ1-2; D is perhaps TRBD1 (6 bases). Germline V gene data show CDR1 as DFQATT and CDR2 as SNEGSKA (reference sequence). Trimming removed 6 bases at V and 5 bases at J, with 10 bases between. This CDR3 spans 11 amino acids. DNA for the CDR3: TGCAGTGCGATGGGGGCTTATGGCTACACCTTC. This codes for CSAMGAYGYTF.

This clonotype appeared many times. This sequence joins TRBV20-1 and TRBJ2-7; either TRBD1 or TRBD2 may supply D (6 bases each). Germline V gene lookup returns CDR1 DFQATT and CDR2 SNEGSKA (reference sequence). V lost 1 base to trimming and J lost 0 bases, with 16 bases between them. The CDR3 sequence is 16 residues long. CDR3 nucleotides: TGCAGTGCTAGAGGCGCGGGACACGCGAGCTCCTACGAGCAGTACTTC. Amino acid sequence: CSARGAGHASSYEQYF.

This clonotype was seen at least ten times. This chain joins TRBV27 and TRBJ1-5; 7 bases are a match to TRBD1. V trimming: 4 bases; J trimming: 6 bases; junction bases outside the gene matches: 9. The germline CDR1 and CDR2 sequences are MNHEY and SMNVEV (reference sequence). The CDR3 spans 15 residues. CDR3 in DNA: TGTGCCAGCAGTTCGACGCAGGGGGGGGTTCAGCCCCAGCATTTT. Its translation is CASSSTQGGVQPQHF.

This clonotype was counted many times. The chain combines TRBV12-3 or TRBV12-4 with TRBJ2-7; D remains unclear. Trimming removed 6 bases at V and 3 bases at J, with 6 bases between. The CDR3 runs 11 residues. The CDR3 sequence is CASRTNYEQYF. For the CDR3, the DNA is TGTGCCAGCAGGACCAACTACGAGCAGTACTTC.

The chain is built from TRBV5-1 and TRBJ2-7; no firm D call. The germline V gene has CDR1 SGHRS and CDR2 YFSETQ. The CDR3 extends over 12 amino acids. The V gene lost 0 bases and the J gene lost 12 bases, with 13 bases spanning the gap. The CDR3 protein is CASSLAATQWYF. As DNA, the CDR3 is TGCGCCAGCAGCTTGGCGGCCACCCAATGGTACTTC.

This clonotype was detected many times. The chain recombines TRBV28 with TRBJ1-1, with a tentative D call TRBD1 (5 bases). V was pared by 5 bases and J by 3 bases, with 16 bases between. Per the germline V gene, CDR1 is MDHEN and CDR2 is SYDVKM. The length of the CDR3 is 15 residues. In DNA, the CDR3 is TGTGCCAGCAGTCCAGCGTGGGGGGGTGACACTGAAGCTTTCTTT. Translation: CASSPAWGGDTEAFF. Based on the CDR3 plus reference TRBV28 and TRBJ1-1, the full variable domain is DVKVTQSSRYLVKRTGEKVFLECVQDMDHENMFWYRQDPGLGLRLIYFSYDVKMKEKGDIPEGYSVSREKKERFSLILESASTNQTSMYLCASSPAWGGDTEAFFGQGTRLTVV.

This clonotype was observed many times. CDR3 bases: TGTGCCAGCGGGACTAGCGGGGTCCAGTTGGAGCAGTACTTC. Protein sequence: CASGTSGVQLEQYF. The rearrangement uses TRBV27 and TRBJ2-7; TRBD2 agrees at 13 bases. CDR1 and CDR2 (germline): MNHEY, SMNVEV (reference sequence). This CDR3 is 14 amino acids long. The trim removed 8 bases at V and 7 bases at J, leaving 8 bases unmatched.

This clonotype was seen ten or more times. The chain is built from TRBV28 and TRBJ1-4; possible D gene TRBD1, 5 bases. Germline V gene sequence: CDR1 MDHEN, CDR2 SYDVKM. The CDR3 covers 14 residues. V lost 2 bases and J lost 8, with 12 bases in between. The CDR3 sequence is CASSLAQVNEKLFF. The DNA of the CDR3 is TGTGCCAGCAGTTTAGCACAGGTTAACGAAAAACTGTTTTTT.

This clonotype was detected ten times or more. CDR3 nucleotide sequence: TGTGCCAGCAGTGCCGGGACAATTCATAATTCACCCCTCCACTTT. Translating it yields CASSAGTIHNSPLHF. V usage is TRBV27 and J usage is TRBJ1-6, with TRBD1 as a possible D gene (6 bases). The CDR3 has 15 residues. Germline CDR1 reads MNHEY; CDR2 reads SMNVEV (reference sequence). V was pared by 5 bases and J by 5 bases, with 13 bases between.

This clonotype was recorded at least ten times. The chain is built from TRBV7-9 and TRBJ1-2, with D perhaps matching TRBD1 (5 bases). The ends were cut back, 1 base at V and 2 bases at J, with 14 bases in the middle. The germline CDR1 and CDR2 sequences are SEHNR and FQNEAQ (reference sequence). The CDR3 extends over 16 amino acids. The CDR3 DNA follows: TGTGCCAGCAGCTTAGGGGGCGCGGGGATCAACTATGGCTACACCTTC. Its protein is CASSLGGAGINYGYTF. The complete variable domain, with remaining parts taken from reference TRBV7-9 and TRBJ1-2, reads DTGVSQNPRHKITKRGQNVTFRCDPISEHNRLYWYRQTLGQGPEFLTYFQNEAQLEKSRLLSDRFSAERPKGSFSTLEIQRTEQGDSAMYLCASSLGGAGINYGYTFGSGTRLTVV.

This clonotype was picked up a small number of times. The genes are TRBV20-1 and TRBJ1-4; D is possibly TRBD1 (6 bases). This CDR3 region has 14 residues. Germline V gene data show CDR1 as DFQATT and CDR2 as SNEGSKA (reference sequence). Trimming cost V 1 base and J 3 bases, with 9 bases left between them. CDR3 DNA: TGCAGTGCTAGAGGGACAGCCTCTAATGAAAAACTGTTTTTT. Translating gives CSARGTASNEKLFF.

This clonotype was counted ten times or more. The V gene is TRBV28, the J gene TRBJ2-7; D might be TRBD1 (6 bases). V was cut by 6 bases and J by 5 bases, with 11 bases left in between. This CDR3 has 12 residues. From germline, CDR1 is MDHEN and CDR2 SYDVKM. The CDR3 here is CASREGGNEQYF. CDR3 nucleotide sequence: TGTGCCAGCAGGGAAGGGGGAAACGAGCAGTACTTC.

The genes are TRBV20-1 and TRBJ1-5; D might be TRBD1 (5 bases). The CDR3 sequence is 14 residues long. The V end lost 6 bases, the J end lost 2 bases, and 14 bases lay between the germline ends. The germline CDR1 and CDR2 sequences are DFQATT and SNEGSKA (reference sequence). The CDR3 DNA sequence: TGCAGTGCCCCCGGGGGGTCGGGCAATCAGCCCCAGCATTTT. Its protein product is CSAPGGSGNQPQHF.

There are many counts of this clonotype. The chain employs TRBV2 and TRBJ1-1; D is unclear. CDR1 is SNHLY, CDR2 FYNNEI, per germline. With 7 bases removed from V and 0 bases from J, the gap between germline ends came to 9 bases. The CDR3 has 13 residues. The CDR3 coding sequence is TGTGCCAGCACCCCAGGATTGAACACTGAAGCTTTCTTT. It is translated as CASTPGLNTEAFF.

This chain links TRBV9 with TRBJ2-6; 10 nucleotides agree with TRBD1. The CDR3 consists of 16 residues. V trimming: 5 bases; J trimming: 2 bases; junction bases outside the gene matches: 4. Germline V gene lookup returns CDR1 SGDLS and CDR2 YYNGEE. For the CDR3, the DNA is TGTGCCAGCAGGAAAGGGACAGGGGCTGGGGCCAACGTCCTGACTTTC. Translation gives CASRKGTGAGANVLTF. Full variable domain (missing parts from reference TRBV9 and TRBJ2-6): DSGVTQTPKHLITATGQRVTLRCSPRSGDLSVYWYQQSLDQGLQFLIQYYNGEERAKGNILERFSAQQFPDLHSELNLSSLELGDSALYFCASRKGTGAGANVLTFGAGSRLTVL.

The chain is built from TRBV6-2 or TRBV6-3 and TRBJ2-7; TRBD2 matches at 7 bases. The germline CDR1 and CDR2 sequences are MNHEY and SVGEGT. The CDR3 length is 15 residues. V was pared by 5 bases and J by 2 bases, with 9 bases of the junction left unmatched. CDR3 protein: CASSGALAAPYEQYF. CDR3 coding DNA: TGTGCCAGCAGTGGGGCTCTAGCGGCCCCCTACGAGCAGTACTTC.

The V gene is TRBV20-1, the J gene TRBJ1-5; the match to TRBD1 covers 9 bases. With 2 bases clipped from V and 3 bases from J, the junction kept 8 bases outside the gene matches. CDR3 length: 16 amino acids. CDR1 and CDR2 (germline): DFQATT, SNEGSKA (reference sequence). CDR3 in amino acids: CSARPPDRGVNQPQHF. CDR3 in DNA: TGCAGTGCTAGACCTCCGGACAGGGGCGTCAATCAGCCCCAGCATTTT.

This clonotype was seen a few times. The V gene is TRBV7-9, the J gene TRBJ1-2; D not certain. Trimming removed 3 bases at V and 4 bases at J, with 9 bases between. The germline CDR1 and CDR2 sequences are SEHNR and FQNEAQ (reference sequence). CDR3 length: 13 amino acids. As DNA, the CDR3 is TGTGCCAGCAGCTTTATTTCGAGCTATGGCTACACCTTC. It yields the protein CASSFISSYGYTF.

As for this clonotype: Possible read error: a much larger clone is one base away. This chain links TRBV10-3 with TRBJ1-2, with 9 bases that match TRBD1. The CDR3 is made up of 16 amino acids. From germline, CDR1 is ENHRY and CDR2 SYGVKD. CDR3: CAIGDAGQGQNYGYTF. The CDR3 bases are TGTGCCATCGGTGATGCGGGACAGGGCCAGAACTATGGCTACACCTTC.

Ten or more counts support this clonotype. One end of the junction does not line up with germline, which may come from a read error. CDR3 protein: CASRTGAYEQYF. Written as DNA, the CDR3 is TGCGCCAGCCGGACAGGGGCGTACGAGCAGTACTTC. The chain employs TRBV2 and TRBJ2-7; 9 positions agree with TRBD1. The germline gives CDR1 SNHLY, CDR2 FYNNEI. The CDR3 has 12 amino acids.

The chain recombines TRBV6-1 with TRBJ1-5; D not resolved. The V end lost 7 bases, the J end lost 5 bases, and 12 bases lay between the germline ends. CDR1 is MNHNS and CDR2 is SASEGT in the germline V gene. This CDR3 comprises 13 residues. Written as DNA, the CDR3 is TGTGCCAGCAACTGGGCTGGGGATCAGCCCCAGCATTTT. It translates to CASNWAGDQPQHF.

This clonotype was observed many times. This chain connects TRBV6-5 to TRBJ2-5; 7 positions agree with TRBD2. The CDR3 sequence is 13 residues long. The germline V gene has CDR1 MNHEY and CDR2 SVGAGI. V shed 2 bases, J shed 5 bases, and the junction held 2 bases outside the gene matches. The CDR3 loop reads CASSYTSVETQYF. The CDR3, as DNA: TGTGCCAGCAGTTACACTAGCGTCGAGACCCAGTACTTC.

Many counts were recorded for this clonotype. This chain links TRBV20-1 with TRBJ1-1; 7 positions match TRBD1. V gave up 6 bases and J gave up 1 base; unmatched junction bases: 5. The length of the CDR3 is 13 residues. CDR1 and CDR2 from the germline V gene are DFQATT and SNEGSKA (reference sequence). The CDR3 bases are TGCAGTGCCCTTGGGACAGCGAACACTGAAGCTTTCTTT. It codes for CSALGTANTEAFF.

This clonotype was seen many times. The DNA for the CDR3 is TGCAGCGTTCAGTTACAGATGAACACTGAAGCTTTCTTT. Encoded protein: CSVQLQMNTEAFF. J is TRBJ1-1 and V is TRBV29-1; unclear D gene. The CDR3 totals 13 residues. The V gene lost 5 bases and the J gene lost 0 bases, with 10 bases spanning the gap. Per germline, CDR1 SQVTM and CDR2 ANQGSEA.

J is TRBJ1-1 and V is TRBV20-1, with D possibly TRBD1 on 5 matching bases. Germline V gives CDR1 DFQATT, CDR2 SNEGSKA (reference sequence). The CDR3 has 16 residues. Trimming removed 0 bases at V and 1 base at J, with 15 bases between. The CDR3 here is CSARDSQGIPNTEAFF. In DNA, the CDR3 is TGCAGTGCTAGAGATTCCCAGGGCATCCCGAACACTGAAGCTTTCTTT.

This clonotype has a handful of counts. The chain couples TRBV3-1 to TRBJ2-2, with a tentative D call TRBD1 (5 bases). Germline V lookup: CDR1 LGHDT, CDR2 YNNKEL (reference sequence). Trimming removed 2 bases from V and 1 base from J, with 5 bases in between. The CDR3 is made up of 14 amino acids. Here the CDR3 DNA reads TGTGCCAGCAGCCAACAGGGGAACACCGGGGAGCTGTTTTTT. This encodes CASSQQGNTGELFF.